This TCR beta chain was identified during a study of shared T cell receptors in the human thymus. Using immunoSEQ multiplex PCR, the repertoire was profiled, and TCRdb retains in-frame clones only, with some absent. The sample includes 650,000 to 950,000 clones, around 85% of them seen just once. CDR3 size: 16 residues. With 6 bases clipped from V and 4 bases from J, the junction kept 5 bases outside the gene matches. The germline gives CDR1 SGHTA, CDR2 FQGNSA. A further study also used this sample, focusing on human thymus T cells. From that report: Donors consisted of healthy Finnish infants (having corrective surgery for congenital heart defects). Thymic tissue was derived from resections collected during corrective heart surgery. What appeared biased in thymic and blood repertoires was the usage of V and J genes.

This chain links TRBV7-2 with TRBJ2-1, with 14 bases aligning to TRBD2. The receptor was derived from a girl under three years old with a congenital heart defect. The sequencing sample was made of thymocytes. CDR3 nucleotides: TGTGCCAGCAGTCGACTAGCGGGGGGGAGGTACAATGAGCAGTTCTTC. Amino acid sequence: CASSRLAGGRYNEQFF. Combining the CDR3 with reference TRBV7-2 and TRBJ2-1 gives the whole variable domain GAGVSQSPSNKVTEKGKDVELRCDPISGHTALYWYRQSLGQGLEFLIYFQGNSAPDKSGLPSDRFSAERTGGSVSTLTIQRTQQEDSAVYLCASSRLAGGRYNEQFFGPGTRLTVL.